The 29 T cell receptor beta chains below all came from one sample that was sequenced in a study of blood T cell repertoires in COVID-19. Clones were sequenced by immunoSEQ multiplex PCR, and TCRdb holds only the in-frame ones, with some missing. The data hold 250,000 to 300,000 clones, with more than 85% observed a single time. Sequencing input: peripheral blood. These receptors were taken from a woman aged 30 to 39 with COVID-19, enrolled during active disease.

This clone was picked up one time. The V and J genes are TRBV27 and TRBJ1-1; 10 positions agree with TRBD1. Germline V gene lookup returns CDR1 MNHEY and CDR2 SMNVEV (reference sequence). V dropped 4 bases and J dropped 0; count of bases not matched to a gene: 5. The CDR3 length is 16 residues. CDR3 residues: CASSSRDRGMNTEAFF. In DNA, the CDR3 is TGTGCCAGCAGTTCCCGGGACAGGGGTATGAACACTGAAGCTTTCTTT.

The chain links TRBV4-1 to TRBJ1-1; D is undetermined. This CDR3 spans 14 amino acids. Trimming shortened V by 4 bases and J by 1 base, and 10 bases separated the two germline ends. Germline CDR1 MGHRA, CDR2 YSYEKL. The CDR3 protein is CASSPRAENTEAFF. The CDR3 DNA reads TGCGCCAGCAGCCCTAGAGCAGAGAACACTGAAGCTTTCTTT.

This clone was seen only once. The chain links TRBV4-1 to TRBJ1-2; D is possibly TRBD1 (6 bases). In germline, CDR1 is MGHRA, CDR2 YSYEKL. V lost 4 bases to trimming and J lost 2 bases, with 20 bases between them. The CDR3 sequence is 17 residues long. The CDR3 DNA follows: TGCGCCAGCAGCCGCGGACAGAATGCGCCTTTAAACTATGGCTACACCTTC. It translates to CASSRGQNAPLNYGYTF.

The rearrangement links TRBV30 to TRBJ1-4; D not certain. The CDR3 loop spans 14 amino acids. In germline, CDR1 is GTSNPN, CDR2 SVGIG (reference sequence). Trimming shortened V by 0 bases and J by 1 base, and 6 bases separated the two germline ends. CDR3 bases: TGTGCCTGGAGTGTAACAAGAACTAATGAAAAACTGTTTTTT. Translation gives CAWSVTRTNEKLFF. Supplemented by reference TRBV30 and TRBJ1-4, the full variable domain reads SQTIHQWPATLVQPVGSPLSLECTVEGTSNPNLYWYRQAAGRGLQLLFYSVGIGQISSEVPQNLSASRPQDRQFILSSKKLLLSDSGFYLCAWSVTRTNEKLFFGSGTQLSVL.

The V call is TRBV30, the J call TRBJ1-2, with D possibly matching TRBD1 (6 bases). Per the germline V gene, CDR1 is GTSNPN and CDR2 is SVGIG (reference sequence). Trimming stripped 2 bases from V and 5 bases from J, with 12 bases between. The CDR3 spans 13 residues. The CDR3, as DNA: TGTGCCTGGAGTCCGCGGACAGCTTATGGCTACACCTTC. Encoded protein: CAWSPRTAYGYTF.

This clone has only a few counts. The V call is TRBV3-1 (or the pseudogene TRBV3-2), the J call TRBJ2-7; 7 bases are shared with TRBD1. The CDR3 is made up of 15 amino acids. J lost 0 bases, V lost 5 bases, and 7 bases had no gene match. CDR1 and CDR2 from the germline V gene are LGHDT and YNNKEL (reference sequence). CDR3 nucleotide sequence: TGTGCCAGCAGCATGGGCAGGGGGTTCTCCTACGAGCAGTACTTC. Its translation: CASSMGRGFSYEQYF.

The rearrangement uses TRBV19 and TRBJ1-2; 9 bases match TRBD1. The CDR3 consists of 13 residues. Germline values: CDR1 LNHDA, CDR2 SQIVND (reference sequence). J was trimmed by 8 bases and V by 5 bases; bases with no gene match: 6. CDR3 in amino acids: CASSVQGANGYTF. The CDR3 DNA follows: TGTGCCAGTAGTGTACAGGGGGCGAACGGCTACACCTTC. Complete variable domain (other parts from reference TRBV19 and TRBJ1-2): DGGITQSPKYLFRKEGQNVTLSCEQNLNHDAMYWYRQDPGQGLRLIYYSQIVNDFQKGDIAEGYSVSREKKESFPLTVTSAQKNPTAFYLCASSVQGANGYTFGSGTRLTVV.

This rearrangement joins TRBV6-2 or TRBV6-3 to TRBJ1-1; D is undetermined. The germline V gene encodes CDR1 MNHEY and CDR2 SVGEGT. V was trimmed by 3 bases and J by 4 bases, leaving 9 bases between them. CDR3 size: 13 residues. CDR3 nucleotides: TGTGCCAGCAGTTATATCGGGGTCACTGAAGCTTTCTTT. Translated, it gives CASSYIGVTEAFF.

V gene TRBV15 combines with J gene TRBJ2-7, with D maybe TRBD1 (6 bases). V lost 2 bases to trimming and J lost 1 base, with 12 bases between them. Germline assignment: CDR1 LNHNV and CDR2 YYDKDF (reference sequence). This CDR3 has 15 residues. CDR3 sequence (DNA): TGTGCCACCAGCAGATCCGAAGGGGGATCCTACGAGCAGTACTTC. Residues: CATSRSEGGSYEQYF.

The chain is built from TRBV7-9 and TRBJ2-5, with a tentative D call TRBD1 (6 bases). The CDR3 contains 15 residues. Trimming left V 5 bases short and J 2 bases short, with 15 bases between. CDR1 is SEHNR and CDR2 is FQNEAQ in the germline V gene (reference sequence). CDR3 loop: CASSPGAALQETQYF. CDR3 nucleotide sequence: TGTGCCAGCAGCCCAGGGGCCGCCTTACAAGAGACCCAGTACTTC.

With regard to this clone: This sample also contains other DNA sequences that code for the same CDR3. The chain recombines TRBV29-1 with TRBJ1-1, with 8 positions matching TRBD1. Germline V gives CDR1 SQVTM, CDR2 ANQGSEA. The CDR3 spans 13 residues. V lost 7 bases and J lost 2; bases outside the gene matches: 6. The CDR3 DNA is TGCAGCGCCTCGACAGGGGCCAACACTGAAGCTTTCTTT. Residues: CSASTGANTEAFF.

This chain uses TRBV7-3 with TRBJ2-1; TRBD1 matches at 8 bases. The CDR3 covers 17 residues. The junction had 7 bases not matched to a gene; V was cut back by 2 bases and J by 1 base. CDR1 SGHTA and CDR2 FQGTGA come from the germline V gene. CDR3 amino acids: CASSLEPQGASYNEQFF. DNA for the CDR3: TGTGCCAGCAGCTTAGAACCCCAGGGGGCGTCCTACAATGAGCAGTTCTTC.

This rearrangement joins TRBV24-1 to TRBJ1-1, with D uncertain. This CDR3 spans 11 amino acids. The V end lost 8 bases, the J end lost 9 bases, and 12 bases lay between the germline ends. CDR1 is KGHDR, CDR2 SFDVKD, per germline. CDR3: CATNHSGKAFF. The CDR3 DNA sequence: TGTGCCACCAATCACAGTGGTAAAGCTTTCTTT.

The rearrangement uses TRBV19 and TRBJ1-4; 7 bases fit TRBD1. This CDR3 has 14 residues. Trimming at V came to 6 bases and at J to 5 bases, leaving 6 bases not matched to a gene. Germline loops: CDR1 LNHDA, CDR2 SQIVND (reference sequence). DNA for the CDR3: TGTGCCAGTAGCGAACAGGGGAGCAATGAAAAACTGTTTTTT. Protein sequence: CASSEQGSNEKLFF.

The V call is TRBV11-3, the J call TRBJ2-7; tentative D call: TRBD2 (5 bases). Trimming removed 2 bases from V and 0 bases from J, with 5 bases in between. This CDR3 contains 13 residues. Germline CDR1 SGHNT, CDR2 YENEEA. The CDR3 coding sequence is TGTGCCAGCAGCTTACGGGGCTCCTACGAGCAGTACTTC. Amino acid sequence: CASSLRGSYEQYF.

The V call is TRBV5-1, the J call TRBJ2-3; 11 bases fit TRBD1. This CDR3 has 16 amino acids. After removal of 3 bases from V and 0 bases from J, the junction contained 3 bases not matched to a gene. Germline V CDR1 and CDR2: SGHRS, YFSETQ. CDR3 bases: TGCGCCAGCAGCTGGACAGGGGGCCCTAGCACAGATACGCAGTATTTT. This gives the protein CASSWTGGPSTDTQYF. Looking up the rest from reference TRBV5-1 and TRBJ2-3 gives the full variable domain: KAGVTQTPRYLIKTRGQQVTLSCSPISGHRSVSWYQQTPGQGLQFLFEYFSETQRNKGNFPGRFSGRQFSNSRSEMNVSTLELGDSALYLCASSWTGGPSTDTQYFGPGTRLTVL.

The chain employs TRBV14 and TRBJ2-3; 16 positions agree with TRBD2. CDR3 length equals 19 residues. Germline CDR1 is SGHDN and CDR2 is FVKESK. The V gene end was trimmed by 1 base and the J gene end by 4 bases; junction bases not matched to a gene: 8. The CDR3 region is CASSQGLGLAGGPADTQYF. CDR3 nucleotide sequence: TGTGCCAGCAGCCAAGGTCTGGGACTAGCGGGAGGGCCTGCAGATACGCAGTATTTT.

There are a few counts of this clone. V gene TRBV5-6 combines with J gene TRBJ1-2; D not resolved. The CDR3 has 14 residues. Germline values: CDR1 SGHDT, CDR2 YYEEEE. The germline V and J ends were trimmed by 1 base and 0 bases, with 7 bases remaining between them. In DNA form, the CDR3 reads TGTGCCAGCAGCTTGTATCCAGCTAACTATGGCTACACCTTC. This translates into CASSLYPANYGYTF. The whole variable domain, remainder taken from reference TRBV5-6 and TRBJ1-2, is DAGVTQSPTHLIKTRGQQVTLRCSPKSGHDTVSWYQQALGQGPQFIFQYYEEEERQRGNFPDRFSGHQFPNYSSELNVNALLLGDSALYLCASSLYPANYGYTFGSGTRLTVV.

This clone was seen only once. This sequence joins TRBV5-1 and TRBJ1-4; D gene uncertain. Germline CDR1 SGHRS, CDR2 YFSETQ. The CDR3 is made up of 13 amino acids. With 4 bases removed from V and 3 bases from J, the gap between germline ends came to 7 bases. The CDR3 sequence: CASSGQPNEKLFF. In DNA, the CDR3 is TGCGCCAGCAGCGGGCAGCCTAATGAAAAACTGTTTTTT.

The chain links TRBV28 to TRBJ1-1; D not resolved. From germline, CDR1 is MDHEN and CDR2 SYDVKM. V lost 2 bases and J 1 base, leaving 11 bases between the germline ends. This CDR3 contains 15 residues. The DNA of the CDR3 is TGTGCCAGCAGTTTAGTGGCGGAACCGAACACTGAAGCTTTCTTT. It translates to CASSLVAEPNTEAFF.

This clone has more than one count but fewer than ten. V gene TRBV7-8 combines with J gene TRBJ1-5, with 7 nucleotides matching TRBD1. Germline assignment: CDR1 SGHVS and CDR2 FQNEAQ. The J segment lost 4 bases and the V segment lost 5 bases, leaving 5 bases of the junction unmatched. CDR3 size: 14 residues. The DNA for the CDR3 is TGTGCCAGCAGCCGGGACAGTACAAATCAGCCCCAGCATTTT. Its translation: CASSRDSTNQPQHF.

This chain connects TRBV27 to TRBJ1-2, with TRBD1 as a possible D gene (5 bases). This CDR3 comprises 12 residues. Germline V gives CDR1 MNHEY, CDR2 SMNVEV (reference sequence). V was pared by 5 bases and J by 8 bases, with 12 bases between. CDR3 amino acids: CASSPHGGGYTF. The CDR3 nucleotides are TGTGCCAGCAGTCCTCACGGGGGAGGCTACACCTTC.

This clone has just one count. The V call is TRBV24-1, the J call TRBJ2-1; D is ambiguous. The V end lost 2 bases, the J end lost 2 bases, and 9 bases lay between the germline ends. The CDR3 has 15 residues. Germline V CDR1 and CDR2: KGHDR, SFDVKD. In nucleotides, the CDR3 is TGTGCCACCAGTGATTCGCGGAAGACCTACAATGAGCAGTTCTTC. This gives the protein CATSDSRKTYNEQFF.

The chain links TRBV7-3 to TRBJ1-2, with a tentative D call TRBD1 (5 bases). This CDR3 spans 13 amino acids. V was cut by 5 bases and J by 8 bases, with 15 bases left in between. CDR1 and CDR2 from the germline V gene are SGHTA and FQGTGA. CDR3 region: CASSPSGGGGYTF. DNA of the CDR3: TGTGCCAGCAGCCCGTCCGGGGGAGGCGGCTACACCTTC. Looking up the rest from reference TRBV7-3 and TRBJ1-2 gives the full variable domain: GAGVSQTPSNKVTEKGKYVELRCDPISGHTALYWYRQSLGQGPEFLIYFQGTGAADDSGLPNDRFFAVRPEGSVSTLKIQRTERGDSAVYLCASSPSGGGGYTFGSGTRLTVV.

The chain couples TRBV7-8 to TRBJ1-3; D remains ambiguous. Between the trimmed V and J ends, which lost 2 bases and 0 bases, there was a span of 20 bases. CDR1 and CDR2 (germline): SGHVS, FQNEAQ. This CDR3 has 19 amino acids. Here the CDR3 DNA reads TGTGCCAGCAGCTTAATGGGCAGCACGAGCTGGGTCTCTGGAAACACCATATATTTT. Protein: CASSLMGSTSWVSGNTIYF.

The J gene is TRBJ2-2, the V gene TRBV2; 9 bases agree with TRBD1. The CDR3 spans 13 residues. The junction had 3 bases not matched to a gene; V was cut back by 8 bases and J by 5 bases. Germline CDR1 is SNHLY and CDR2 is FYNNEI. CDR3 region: CASGTGNTGELFF. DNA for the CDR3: TGTGCCAGCGGGACAGGGAATACCGGGGAGCTGTTTTTT.

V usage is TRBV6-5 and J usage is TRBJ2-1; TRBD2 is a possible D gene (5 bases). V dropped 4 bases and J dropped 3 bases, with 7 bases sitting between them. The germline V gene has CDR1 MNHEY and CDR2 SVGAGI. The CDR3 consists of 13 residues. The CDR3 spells CASSSDFYNEQFF. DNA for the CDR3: TGTGCCAGCAGTTCGGACTTCTACAATGAGCAGTTCTTC.

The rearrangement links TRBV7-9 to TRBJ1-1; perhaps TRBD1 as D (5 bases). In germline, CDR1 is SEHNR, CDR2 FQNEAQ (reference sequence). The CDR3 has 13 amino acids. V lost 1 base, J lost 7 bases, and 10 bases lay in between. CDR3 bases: TGTGCCAGCAGCTTAGGTTTGCAGGGTGAAGCTTTCTTT. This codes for CASSLGLQGEAFF.

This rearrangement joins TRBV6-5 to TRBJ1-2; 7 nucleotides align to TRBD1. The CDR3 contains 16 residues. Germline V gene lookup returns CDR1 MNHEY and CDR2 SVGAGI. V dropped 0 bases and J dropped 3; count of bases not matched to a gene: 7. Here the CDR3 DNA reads TGTGCCAGCAGTTACTCGAAGTCAGGGGGTCACTATGGCTACACCTTC. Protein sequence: CASSYSKSGGHYGYTF.